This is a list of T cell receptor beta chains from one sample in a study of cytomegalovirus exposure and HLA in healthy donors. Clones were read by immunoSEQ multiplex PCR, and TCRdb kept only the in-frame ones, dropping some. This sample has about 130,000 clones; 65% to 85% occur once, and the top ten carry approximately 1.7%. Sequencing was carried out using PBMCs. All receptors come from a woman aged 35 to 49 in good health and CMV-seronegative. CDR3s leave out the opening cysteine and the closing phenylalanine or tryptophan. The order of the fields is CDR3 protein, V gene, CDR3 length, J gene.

cdr3_aa: ARSLGGEGEQF
v_call: TRBV5-3
cdr3_length: 11
j_call: TRBJ2-1

cdr3_aa: ASSLTGDLAYEQY
v_call: TRBV5-1
cdr3_length: 13
j_call: TRBJ2-7

cdr3_aa: ASSRPLRERHDNEQF
v_call: TRBV4-1
cdr3_length: 15
j_call: TRBJ2-1

cdr3_aa: ASSAVTGGGGYT
v_call: TRBV9
cdr3_length: 12
j_call: TRBJ1-2

cdr3_aa: ASSLTPDRANGLT
v_call: TRBV27
cdr3_length: 13
j_call: TRBJ2-6

cdr3_aa: AWSVLAGGQNSQY
v_call: TRBV30
cdr3_length: 13
j_call: TRBJ2-4

cdr3_aa: ASSETTSGVYEQF
v_call: TRBV2
cdr3_length: 13
j_call: TRBJ2-1

cdr3_aa: ASSPQGASGNEKLF
v_call: TRBV7-6
cdr3_length: 14
j_call: TRBJ1-4

cdr3_aa: ASSPFPRSAGNTIY
v_call: TRBV4-2
cdr3_length: 14
j_call: TRBJ1-3

cdr3_aa: ASRAGGRTEAF
v_call: TRBV27
cdr3_length: 11
j_call: TRBJ1-1

cdr3_aa: ASTSGTGVILNYGYT
v_call: TRBV9
cdr3_length: 15
j_call: TRBJ1-2